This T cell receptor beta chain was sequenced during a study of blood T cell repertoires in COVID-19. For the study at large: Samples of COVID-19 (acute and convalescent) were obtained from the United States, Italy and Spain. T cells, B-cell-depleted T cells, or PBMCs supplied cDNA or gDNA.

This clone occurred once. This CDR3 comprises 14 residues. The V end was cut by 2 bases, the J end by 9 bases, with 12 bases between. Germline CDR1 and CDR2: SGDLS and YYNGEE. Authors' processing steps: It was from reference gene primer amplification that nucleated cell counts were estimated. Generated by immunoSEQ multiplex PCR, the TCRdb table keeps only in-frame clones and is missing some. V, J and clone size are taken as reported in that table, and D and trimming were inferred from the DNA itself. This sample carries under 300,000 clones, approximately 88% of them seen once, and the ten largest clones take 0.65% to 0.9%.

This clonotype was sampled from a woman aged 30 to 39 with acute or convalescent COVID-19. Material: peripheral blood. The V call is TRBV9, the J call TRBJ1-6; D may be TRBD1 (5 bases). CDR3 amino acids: CASSVAGLGSPLHF. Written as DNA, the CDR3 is TGTGCCAGCAGCGTGGCAGGGTTGGGTTCACCCCTCCACTTT.